This T cell receptor (beta chain) was identified during a study of blood T cell repertoires in COVID-19 (dated by TCRdb to 2020 to 2021). About the investigation overall: The collaborator samples originated in the United States, Italy and Spain and spanned the acute and convalescent phases of COVID-19. The prospective study material was composed of cDNA or gDNA derived from T cells, B-cell-depleted T cells, or PBMCs. Deeply sampled blood TCRbeta repertoires from subjects exposed to, actively infected with, or recovered from COVID-19 were included in the dataset. The repertoires were released in a freely available public database meant as a resource for research on the immune response to SARS-CoV-2. The samples were drawn from two sources: the first 160 participants of the ongoing ImmuneRACE study, and 950 to 1,500 subjects contributed by 6 global collaborators. Sample metadata almost always included a de-identified subject ID, COVID-19 status, age in years and sex. Where available, HLA class I and class II types were taken from metadata supplied by the sample provider and were not determined by assay-based typing. What the authors observed across the whole study: Clinical and demographic metadata were provided uncurated, with the amount varying by source and participant.

Collaborating institutions collected whole blood in K2EDTA tubes following their own protocols. For TCRbeta analysis, collaborator samples were shipped as frozen whole blood, as isolated PBMCs, or as DNA extracted from either sample type. Note on this clone: No antigen is known for it. No qualities accompany the bases; no much larger clone lies one base away.

TCRbeta CDR3 regions were amplified from genomic DNA by means of the immunoSEQ Assay, a bias-controlled multiplex PCR. Per the source publication's procedure: The number of nucleated cells in each sample was estimated from the amplification of reference gene primers within the assay. Sequence reads were collapsed and filtered to measure the absolute abundance of every unique TCRbeta CDR3 rearrangement. For each sample, productive Simpson clonality was calculated as the square root of Simpson's diversity index across productive rearrangements. TCRdb provides this immuneACCESS table in a form limited to in-frame rearrangements. Some clones are lacking; in checked studies, under half of them reflect an unresolved V gene, and why the rest are absent is not known. From that table come the V and J calls and clone size; the DNA was used to work out D and trimming. Within this sample are some 110,000 clones, with more than 75% of them counted one time only. Of the sample, approximately 7.9% falls within the top ten clones.

Trimming removed 0 bases from V and 9 bases from J; the gene matches leave 2 bases unexplained. CDR3 length: 13 amino acids, cysteine to phenylalanine. CDR3 DNA is the only sequence kept; it has 39 bases, read in frame from the first base. The germline V gene provides CDR1 SGDLS and CDR2 YYNGEE. The sample consisted of peripheral blood. The V and J genes are TRBV9 and TRBJ2-1, with 8 middle bases fitting TRBD2. The TCR sequence derives from a man aged 65-85 years with acute or convalescent COVID-19. The DNA sequence reads TGTGCCAGCAGCGTAGCAACTAGCGGTGAGCAGTTCTTC. Protein translation: CASSVATSGEQFF. Reference TRBV9 and TRBJ2-1 genes cover what lies past the CDR3, so the full variable domain is DSGVTQTPKHLITATGQRVTLRCSPRSGDLSVYWYQQSLDQGLQFLIQYYNGEERAKGNILERFSAQQFPDLHSELNLSSLELGDSALYFCASSVATSGEQFFGPGTRLTVL.